Sequencing of this T cell receptor (beta chain) was carried out in a study of post-analysis software for immune sequencing data (dated by TCRdb to the mid-2010s). For the wider study: Disease courses on record covered relapsing-remitting, secondary progressive and progressive-relapsing multiple sclerosis, though some patients had no subtype annotation. Patient repertoires were compared against around twelve previously published healthy control repertoires from donors aged about 6 to 27 years. A subset of samples was prepared in parallel using single-end sample barcoding, then pooled and co-amplified after Illumina adapter ligation. Study-wide conclusions, independent of this receptor: Significantly lower normalized Chao1 diversity was found in multiple sclerosis patients than in controls, suggesting substantial peripheral T-cell clonal expansion. The control group was slightly older than the multiple sclerosis patient group. Significantly higher frequencies in patients than in controls were found for roughly 5 TRBV segments, including TRBV5-6, TRBV5-1 and TRBV20-1. Direct clustering with F measure showed strong co-clustering of samples prepared in the same batch, prompting a batch-effect correction.

V loses 5 bases of germline sequence and J loses 1 base, and the interval between the two ends is 14 bases. According to the germline V gene (reference sequence), CDR1 reads SEHNR and CDR2 reads FQNEAQ. The cysteine opens and the phenylalanine closes a CDR3 of 15 amino acids. Only the CDR3 portion is preserved as DNA: 45 bases, with reading frame beginning at the first base. Library preparation used PCR. Reads for this sample came from an Illumina HiSeq 2500. To reduce PCR and sequencing biases, unique molecular identifiers were incorporated into the TCR beta cDNA libraries. Per 1 to 10 million input T cells, some 500,000 cDNA molecules were obtained, such that each molecule approximated one T cell. The patient libraries were prepared and sequenced with the same protocol used for the earlier healthy control dataset. Samples belonging to the same batch were prepared together, multiplexed and sequenced on a shared HiSeq lane. The study's own analysis went as follows. MIGEC was used to process the raw barcoded reads, and molecular identifier groups with only a single read were discarded before consensus assembly and CDR3 extraction. Clonotype tables were post-analysed with VDJtools, and diversity was normalized by down-sampling all datasets to the smallest sample size. In repertoire overlap clustering, CDR3 amino acid sequences, but not nucleotide sequences, were matched to correct batch-related cross-sample contamination. The public sequencing data were trimmed at Q25 with fastp and processed into clonotypes with MiXCR by TCRdb, which kept only in-frame beta chains. When rows share a CDR3 protein, they turn into one entry using the most common DNA and genes. The V and J calls and clone size are TCRdb's, not the authors'. This sample has fewer than 850,000 distinct CDR3 sequences in its table, and roughly 29% of those were observed once. Approximately 0.55% of the sample is taken by the ten largest.

TCR beta repertoires were profiled from peripheral blood of about a dozen young patients with multiple sclerosis to demonstrate the VDJtools post-analysis software. The multiple sclerosis patients were children and adolescents between roughly 6 and 17 years of age. Worth noting for this clonotype: The clone's antigen remains unknown. There are no base qualities to consult, and no much larger clone falls within one base.

The source is a girl aged 5-17 years with multiple sclerosis. The V and J genes are TRBV7-9 and TRBJ1-1; too little of a D gene remains to name it. The sample taken for sequencing was blood. This receptor carries the CDR3 CASSHRRAANTEAFF. The DNA reads TGTGCCAGCAGCCATCGACGGGCGGCGAACACTGAAGCTTTCTTT.